This T cell receptor (beta chain) was documented in a study of cytomegalovirus exposure and HLA in healthy donors. Germline loops: CDR1 SGHTA, CDR2 FQGNSA. The CDR3 is 14 amino acids. About this clone: Its antigen is still unknown.

Primers for the PCR totalled 60 Vbeta and 13 Jbeta. Sequenced by immunoSEQ multiplex PCR; TCRdb stores in-frame clones only, minus some. In total, the table holds tens of thousands of clones. General study findings and limits: Associated with HLA alleles at 0.05 false discovery rate in a later analysis were 15,000 to 20,000 TCR beta sequences. Most of the CMV-associated TCR beta chains (in a later analysis) appeared to be HLA-restricted. Per a prior analysis, the majority of TCR beta V segments were productive roughly 90% or roughly 30% of the time. In a later analysis, several top co-occurrence clusters appeared linked to parvovirus B19, influenza, CMV and Epstein-Barr virus.

This sequence was found in a human donor in good health. The source material was PBMCs. The chain joins TRBV7-2 to TRBJ2-5, with D possibly being TRBD2 (6 bases). The end of the DNA aligns better with TRBJ2-7, so the J call may be wrong. The CDR3 is CASSFGGISYEQYF. The CDR3 nucleotides read TGTGCCAGCAGCTTTGGGGGGATCAGTTACGAGCAGTACTTC.